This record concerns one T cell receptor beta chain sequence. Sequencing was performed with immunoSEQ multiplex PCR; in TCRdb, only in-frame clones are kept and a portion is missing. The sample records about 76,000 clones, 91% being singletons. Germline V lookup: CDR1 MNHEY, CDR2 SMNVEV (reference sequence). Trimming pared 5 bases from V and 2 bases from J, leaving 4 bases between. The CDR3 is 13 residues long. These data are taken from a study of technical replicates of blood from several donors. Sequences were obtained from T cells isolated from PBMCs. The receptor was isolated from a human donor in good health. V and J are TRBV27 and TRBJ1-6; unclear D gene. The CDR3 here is CASSPAYNSPLHF. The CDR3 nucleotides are TGTGCCAGCAGTCCCGCCTATAATTCACCCCTCCACTTT.